These T cell receptor beta chains were read from a single sample in a study of blood T cells in healthy people across ages. TCRdb analysed the 5' RACE reads with MiXCR anew, one entry per CDR3 protein. The data hold 1.5 million to 2 million distinct CDR3 sequences, with 40% to 55% observed a single time. Sequences were obtained from blood. The receptors shown here come from a woman in her thirties or forties in good health. CDR3s include the opening cysteine and the closing phenylalanine or tryptophan. Fields, in order: clone size, D gene, V gene, J gene, CDR3 DNA, CDR3 protein. D genes are given only for firm matches. The size field is filled for only some rows; it gives once, few, many or a size class.

clone_size: NA; d_call: TRBD1; v_call: TRBV7-9; j_call: TRBJ1-4; cdr3_nt: TGTGCCAGCAGGACAGGGGGAGGAACTAATGAAAAACTGTTTTTT; cdr3_aa: CASRTGGGTNEKLFF
clone_size: NA; d_call: TRBD2; v_call: TRBV29-1; j_call: TRBJ2-1; cdr3_nt: TGCAGCGTTGGCCATCTTAGCGGGGGCCACAATGAGCAGTTCTTC; cdr3_aa: CSVGHLSGGHNEQFF
clone_size: NA; d_call: NA; v_call: TRBV3-1; j_call: TRBJ1-6; cdr3_nt: TGTGCCAGCAGCCGGGGTACGGATAATTCACCCCTCCACTTT; cdr3_aa: CASSRGTDNSPLHF
clone_size: many; d_call: TRBD2; v_call: TRBV10-3; j_call: TRBJ2-4; cdr3_nt: TGTGCCATCAGCCCTAGCGGGGGCAAAAACATTCAGTACTTC; cdr3_aa: CAISPSGGKNIQYF
clone_size: NA; d_call: TRBD2; v_call: TRBV12-3/TRBV12-4; j_call: TRBJ2-7; cdr3_nt: TGTGCCAGCAGAAGCGGGCCAGGGACTACCTACGAGCAGTACTTC; cdr3_aa: CASRSGPGTTYEQYF
clone_size: few; d_call: TRBD2; v_call: TRBV20-1; j_call: TRBJ2-7; cdr3_nt: TGCAGTGCGGTTGGGGGGGACTCCTACGAGCAGTACTTC; cdr3_aa: CSAVGGDSYEQYF
clone_size: NA; d_call: NA; v_call: TRBV20-1; j_call: TRBJ2-4; cdr3_nt: TGCAGTGCTAGGCGCCCACCCTTTATAAATCTAGCCAAAAACATTCAGTACTTC; cdr3_aa: CSARRPPFINLAKNIQYF
clone_size: NA; d_call: TRBD1; v_call: TRBV7-2; j_call: TRBJ1-2; cdr3_nt: TGTGCCAGCAGCTTAGCGAATACAGGGGGCAACTATGGCTACACCTTC; cdr3_aa: CASSLANTGGNYGYTF
clone_size: NA; d_call: TRBD2; v_call: TRBV20-1; j_call: TRBJ2-7; cdr3_nt: TGCAGTGCTAGGATAGCGGGGGGGCCCTACGAGCAGTACTTC; cdr3_aa: CSARIAGGPYEQYF
clone_size: NA; d_call: NA; v_call: TRBV6-5; j_call: TRBJ2-5; cdr3_nt: TGTGCCAGCAGCCCTTTCCTAGGGGCAGGGACCCAGTACTTC; cdr3_aa: CASSPFLGAGTQYF
clone_size: NA; d_call: TRBD1; v_call: TRBV5-6; j_call: TRBJ2-1; cdr3_nt: TGTGCCAGCAGCTTGGCCATCTCAGGGGGTACGGTCGGTGAGCAGTTCTTC; cdr3_aa: CASSLAISGGTVGEQFF
clone_size: few; d_call: NA; v_call: TRBV4-3; j_call: TRBJ2-2; cdr3_nt: TGCGCCAGCAGCCAAGATCTGGCCGGGGAGCTGTTTTTT; cdr3_aa: CASSQDLAGELFF
clone_size: NA; d_call: TRBD1; v_call: TRBV25-1; j_call: TRBJ2-5; cdr3_nt: TGTGCCAGCAGTGAATCGGGACAGGGGGCCCAAGAGACCCAGTACTTC; cdr3_aa: CASSESGQGAQETQYF
clone_size: NA; d_call: NA; v_call: TRBV20-1; j_call: TRBJ1-4; cdr3_nt: TGCAGTGCTAGCCCCGGAGTAAATGAAAAACTGTTTTTT; cdr3_aa: CSASPGVNEKLFF
clone_size: few; d_call: NA; v_call: TRBV20-1; j_call: TRBJ2-4; cdr3_nt: TGCAGTGCTAGCCCCGGGCTAAGGTTCGGCAAAAACATTCAGTACTTC; cdr3_aa: CSASPGLRFGKNIQYF
clone_size: NA; d_call: NA; v_call: TRBV27; j_call: TRBJ1-5; cdr3_nt: TGTGCCAGCAGTCTATGGGGGGGGAGCAGCCAGCCCCAGCATTTT; cdr3_aa: CASSLWGGSSQPQHF
clone_size: few; d_call: NA; v_call: TRBV10-2; j_call: TRBJ2-7; cdr3_nt: TGCGCCAGCAGTGAAACTCTCCACGAGCAGTACTTC; cdr3_aa: CASSETLHEQYF
clone_size: NA; d_call: NA; v_call: TRBV7-7; j_call: TRBJ2-1; cdr3_nt: TGTGCTAGCAGCTCGGACACGTACAATGAGCAGTTCTTC; cdr3_aa: CASSSDTYNEQFF
clone_size: NA; d_call: NA; v_call: TRBV28; j_call: TRBJ2-1; cdr3_nt: TGTGCCAGCAGTTTATCGAGCCGAGGGCAGTTCTTC; cdr3_aa: CASSLSSRGQFF
clone_size: NA; d_call: TRBD2; v_call: TRBV6-6; j_call: TRBJ2-3; cdr3_nt: TGTGCCAGCAGTTACATAGCGGGGCTGGCAGATACGCAGTATTTT; cdr3_aa: CASSYIAGLADTQYF
clone_size: NA; d_call: TRBD2; v_call: TRBV7-2; j_call: TRBJ2-7; cdr3_nt: TGTGCCAGCAGCTCACGGACTAGCGGAACCTACGAGCAGTACTTC; cdr3_aa: CASSSRTSGTYEQYF
clone_size: few; d_call: NA; v_call: TRBV20-1; j_call: TRBJ2-7; cdr3_nt: TGCAGTGCTAGAAGCCCGATTGTGACATTCTCCTACGAGCAGTACTTC; cdr3_aa: CSARSPIVTFSYEQYF
clone_size: many; d_call: TRBD2; v_call: TRBV12-3/TRBV12-4; j_call: TRBJ2-3; cdr3_nt: TGTGCCAGCAGGCTAGCGGGGGGTCGCACAGATACGCAGTATTTT; cdr3_aa: CASRLAGGRTDTQYF
clone_size: few; d_call: TRBD2; v_call: TRBV11-2; j_call: TRBJ2-3; cdr3_nt: TGTGCCAGCAGCTTAGGCAGACTAGCGGGCACAGATACGCAGTATTTT; cdr3_aa: CASSLGRLAGTDTQYF
clone_size: few; d_call: NA; v_call: TRBV5-5; j_call: TRBJ2-7; cdr3_nt: TGTGCCAGCAGCTTAGAGCACAGCTCCTACGAGCAGTACTTC; cdr3_aa: CASSLEHSSYEQYF
clone_size: once; d_call: TRBD1; v_call: TRBV20-1; j_call: TRBJ1-4; cdr3_nt: TGCAGTGCTAGGAAGGACAGGGCAGACGAAGAACTGTTTTTT; cdr3_aa: CSARKDRADEELFF
clone_size: few; d_call: NA; v_call: TRBV7-2; j_call: TRBJ2-6; cdr3_nt: TGTGCCAGCAGCCCAGCAGCGATTCCATTCTCTGGGGCCAACGTCCTGACTTTC; cdr3_aa: CASSPAAIPFSGANVLTF
clone_size: few; d_call: TRBD2; v_call: TRBV5-1; j_call: TRBJ2-3; cdr3_nt: TGCGCCAGCAGCTTGGTTGAGCGGGGGGGCCCAGATACGCAGTATTTT; cdr3_aa: CASSLVERGGPDTQYF
clone_size: few; d_call: NA; v_call: TRBV7-2; j_call: TRBJ2-1; cdr3_nt: TGTGCCAGCAGCTTCGGTTACAACTACAATGAGCAGTTCTTC; cdr3_aa: CASSFGYNYNEQFF
clone_size: few; d_call: TRBD2; v_call: TRBV20-1; j_call: TRBJ2-1; cdr3_nt: TGCAGTGCTAGCGGGGGGGCCATTTACAATGAGCAGTTCTTC; cdr3_aa: CSASGGAIYNEQFF
clone_size: few; d_call: NA; v_call: TRBV4-1; j_call: TRBJ2-3; cdr3_nt: TGCGCCAGCAGCCAAACACAGGGTTTAGCAGATACGCAGTATTTT; cdr3_aa: CASSQTQGLADTQYF
clone_size: few; d_call: NA; v_call: TRBV29-1; j_call: TRBJ2-3; cdr3_nt: TGCAGCCGGTCAGGGCCCACAGATACGCAGTATTTT; cdr3_aa: CSRSGPTDTQYF
clone_size: few; d_call: NA; v_call: TRBV20-1; j_call: TRBJ2-5; cdr3_nt: TGCAGTGCCCCTAATAAGGGGGCGGGGGAGACCCAGTACTTC; cdr3_aa: CSAPNKGAGETQYF
clone_size: NA; d_call: NA; v_call: TRBV27; j_call: TRBJ1-6; cdr3_nt: TGTGCCAGCAGTTTATCCGCATTGGACACCCTATTCAGCTCCTATAATTCACCCCTCCACTTT; cdr3_aa: CASSLSALDTLFSSYNSPLHF
clone_size: NA; d_call: NA; v_call: TRBV20-1; j_call: TRBJ2-5; cdr3_nt: TGCAGTGCTATTGAAGTAGCGGTCTACGGGCAGTACTTC; cdr3_aa: CSAIEVAVYGQYF
clone_size: NA; d_call: TRBD1; v_call: TRBV27; j_call: TRBJ1-2; cdr3_nt: TGTGCCAGTAGCCTGGACAGGTCCTTCTATGGCTACACCTTC; cdr3_aa: CASSLDRSFYGYTF
clone_size: NA; d_call: NA; v_call: TRBV20-1; j_call: TRBJ2-5; cdr3_nt: TGCAGTGCCCGCGACTACTCGGGGAAAGAGACCCAGTACTTC; cdr3_aa: CSARDYSGKETQYF
clone_size: NA; d_call: NA; v_call: TRBV25-1; j_call: TRBJ1-2; cdr3_nt: TGTGCCAGCAGTTACGGCCAGGCTTATGCGGGTGGCTACACCTTC; cdr3_aa: CASSYGQAYAGGYTF
clone_size: NA; d_call: TRBD1; v_call: TRBV5-1; j_call: TRBJ2-5; cdr3_nt: TGCGCCAGCAGCAACCTACAGGGGGCTAAGGAGACCCAGTACTTC; cdr3_aa: CASSNLQGAKETQYF
clone_size: few; d_call: NA; v_call: TRBV27; j_call: TRBJ2-7; cdr3_nt: TGTGCCAGCAGTCCCCGACAGTACCACGAGCAGTACTTC; cdr3_aa: CASSPRQYHEQYF